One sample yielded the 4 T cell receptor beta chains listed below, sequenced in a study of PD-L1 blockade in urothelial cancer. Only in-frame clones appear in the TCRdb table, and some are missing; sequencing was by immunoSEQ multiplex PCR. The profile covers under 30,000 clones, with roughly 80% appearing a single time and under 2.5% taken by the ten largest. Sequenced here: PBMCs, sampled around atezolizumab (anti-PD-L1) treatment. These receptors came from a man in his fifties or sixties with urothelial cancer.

CDR3 residues: CASSSERLSYEQYF. The CDR3, as DNA: TGTGCCAGCAGTTCGGAGAGGTTATCCTACGAGCAGTACTTC. V usage is TRBV27 and J usage is TRBJ2-7, with unresolved D. The ends were cut back, 4 bases at V and 1 base at J, with 11 bases in the middle. The length of the CDR3 is 14 residues. Germline V gives CDR1 MNHEY, CDR2 SMNVEV (reference sequence).

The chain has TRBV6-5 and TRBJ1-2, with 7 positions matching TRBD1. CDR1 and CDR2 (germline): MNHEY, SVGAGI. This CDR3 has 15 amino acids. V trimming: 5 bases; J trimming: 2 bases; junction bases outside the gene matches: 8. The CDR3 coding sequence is TGTGCCAGCAGTACTCGGATGGACAGGAACTATGGCTACACCTTC. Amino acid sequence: CASSTRMDRNYGYTF.

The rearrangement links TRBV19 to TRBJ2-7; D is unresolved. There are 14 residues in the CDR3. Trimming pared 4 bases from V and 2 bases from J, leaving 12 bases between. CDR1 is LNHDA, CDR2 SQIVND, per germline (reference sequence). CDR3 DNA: TGTGCCAGTAGTACTATAAATCCCACCTACGAGCAGTACTTC. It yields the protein CASSTINPTYEQYF.

In nucleotides, the CDR3 is TGTGCCAGCAGTCCCGGGACACCACTCTATGGCTACACCTTC. It codes for CASSPGTPLYGYTF. This sequence joins TRBV7-8 and TRBJ1-2; tentative D call: TRBD1 (6 bases). The V gene's germline CDR1 is SGHVS and CDR2 FQNEAQ. This CDR3 spans 14 amino acids. Deletions cut 6 bases from V and 4 bases from J, with 15 bases between.